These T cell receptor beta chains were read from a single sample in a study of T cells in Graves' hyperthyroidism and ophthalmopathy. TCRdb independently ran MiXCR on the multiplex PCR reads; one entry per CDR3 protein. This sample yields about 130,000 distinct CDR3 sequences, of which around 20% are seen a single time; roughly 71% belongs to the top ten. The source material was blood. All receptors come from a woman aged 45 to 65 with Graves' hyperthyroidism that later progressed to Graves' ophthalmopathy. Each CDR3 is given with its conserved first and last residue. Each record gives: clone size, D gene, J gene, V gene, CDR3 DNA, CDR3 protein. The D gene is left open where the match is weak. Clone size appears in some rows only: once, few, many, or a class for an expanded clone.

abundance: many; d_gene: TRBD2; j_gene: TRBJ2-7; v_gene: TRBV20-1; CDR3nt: TGCAGTGCTAGACTAGCGGGAAGAAACGCCTACGAGCAGTACTTC; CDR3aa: CSARLAGRNAYEQYF
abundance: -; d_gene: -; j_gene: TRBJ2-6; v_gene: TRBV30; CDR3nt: TGTGCCTGGAGTAAGGGGATTGGGACTGGGGCCAACGTCCTGACTTTC; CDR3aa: CAWSKGIGTGANVLTF
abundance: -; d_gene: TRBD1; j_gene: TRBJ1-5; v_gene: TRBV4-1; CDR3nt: TGCGCCAGCAGCCTAATACAGGGGAAGAGCAATCAGCCCCAGCATTTT; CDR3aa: CASSLIQGKSNQPQHF
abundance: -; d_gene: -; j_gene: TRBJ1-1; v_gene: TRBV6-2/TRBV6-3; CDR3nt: TGTGCCAGCAGCAAAGGACTTCTGACTCAGAACACTGAAGCTTTCTTT; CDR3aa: CASSKGLLTQNTEAFF
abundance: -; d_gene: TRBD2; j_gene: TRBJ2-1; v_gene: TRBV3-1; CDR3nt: TGTGCCAGCAGCCGTAGCGGGAGACTCTACAATGAGCAGTTCTTC; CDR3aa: CASSRSGRLYNEQFF
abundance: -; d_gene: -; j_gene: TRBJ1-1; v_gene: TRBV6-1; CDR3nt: TGTGCCAGCAGTGCTCGAGTAGGTATGAACACTGAAGCTTTCTTT; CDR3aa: CASSARVGMNTEAFF
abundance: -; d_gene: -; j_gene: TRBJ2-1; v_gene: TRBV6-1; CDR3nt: TGTGCCAGCAGTGAAGGTGGGGGCTCCTACAATGAGCAGTTCTTC; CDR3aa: CASSEGGGSYNEQFF
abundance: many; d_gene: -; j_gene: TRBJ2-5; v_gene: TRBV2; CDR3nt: TGTGCCAGCAGTCTGATAGCTAGCTCCGGGGAGACCCAGTACTTC; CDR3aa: CASSLIASSGETQYF
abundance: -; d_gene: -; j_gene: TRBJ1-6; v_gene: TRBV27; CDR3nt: TGTGCCAGCAAGAGGGTTAATTCACCCCTCCACTTT; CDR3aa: CASKRVNSPLHF
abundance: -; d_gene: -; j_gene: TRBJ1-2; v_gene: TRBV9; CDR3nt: TGTGCCAGCAGCGTAGAGGACAGCTCCAACTATGGCTACACCTTC; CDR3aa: CASSVEDSSNYGYTF
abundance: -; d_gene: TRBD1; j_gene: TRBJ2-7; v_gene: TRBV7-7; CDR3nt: TGTGCTAGCAGCCGGGGACAGAATTTCGGGACGGCTTACTACGAGCAGTACTTC; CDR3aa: CASSRGQNFGTAYYEQYF
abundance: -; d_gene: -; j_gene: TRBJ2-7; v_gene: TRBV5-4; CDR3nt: TGTGCCAGCAGCTTGATAGATACCTACGAGCAGTACTTC; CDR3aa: CASSLIDTYEQYF
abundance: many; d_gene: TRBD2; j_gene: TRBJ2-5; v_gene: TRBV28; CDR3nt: TGTGCCAGCAGTTTAGCGGGAGGGCAAGAGACCCAGTACTTC; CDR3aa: CASSLAGGQETQYF
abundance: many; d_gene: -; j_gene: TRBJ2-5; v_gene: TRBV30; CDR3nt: TGTGCCTGGAGTAGGTCCAGGGAGGCGACCCAGTACTTC; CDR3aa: CAWSRSREATQYF
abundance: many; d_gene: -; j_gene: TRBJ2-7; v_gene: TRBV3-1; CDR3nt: TGTGCCAGCAGCCAGGGTAGCGGACCGAGCTCCTACGAGCAGTACTTC; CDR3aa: CASSQGSGPSSYEQYF
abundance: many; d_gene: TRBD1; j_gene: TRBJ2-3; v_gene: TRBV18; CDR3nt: TGTGCCAGCTCACCACCGAGCGGGACAGGGCCAGATACGCAGTATTTT; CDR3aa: CASSPPSGTGPDTQYF
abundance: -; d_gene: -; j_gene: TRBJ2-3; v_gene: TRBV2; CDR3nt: TGTGCCAGCAGTAAACAGGGAGGCTCCACAGATACGCAGTATTTT; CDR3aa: CASSKQGGSTDTQYF
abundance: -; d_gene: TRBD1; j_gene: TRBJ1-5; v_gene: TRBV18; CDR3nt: TGTGCCAGCTCATTGACTTACTCCGGGACAGATCAGCCCCAGCATTTT; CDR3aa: CASSLTYSGTDQPQHF
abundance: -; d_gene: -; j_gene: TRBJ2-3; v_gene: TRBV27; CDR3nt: TGTGCCAGCAGTTTATGGACAGGGAGGGTAGATACGCAGTATTTT; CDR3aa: CASSLWTGRVDTQYF
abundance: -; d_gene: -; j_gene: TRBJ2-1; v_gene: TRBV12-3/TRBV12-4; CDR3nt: TGTGCCAGCAGTTTTCAGGGGGGGGGTGAGCAGTTCTTC; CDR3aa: CASSFQGGGEQFF
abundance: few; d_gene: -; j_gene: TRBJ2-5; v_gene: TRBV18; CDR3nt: TGTGCCAGCTCACCAGACGACAGCCTAGGGGCTCAAGAGACCCAGTACTTC; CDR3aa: CASSPDDSLGAQETQYF
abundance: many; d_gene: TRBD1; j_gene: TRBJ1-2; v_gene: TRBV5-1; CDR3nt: TGCGCCAGCAGCCCAGGGGGCACGGGTGGCTACACCTTC; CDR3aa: CASSPGGTGGYTF
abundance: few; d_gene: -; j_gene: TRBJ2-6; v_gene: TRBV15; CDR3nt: TGTGCCACCAGCAGAGATTTAGGCCTCTCTGGGGCCAACGTCCTGACTTTC; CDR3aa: CATSRDLGLSGANVLTF
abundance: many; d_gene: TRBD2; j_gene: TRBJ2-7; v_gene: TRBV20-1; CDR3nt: TGCAGTGCTCCGAAGCCTAGCGGGAGGGCTGGGGAGCAGTACTTC; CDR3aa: CSAPKPSGRAGEQYF
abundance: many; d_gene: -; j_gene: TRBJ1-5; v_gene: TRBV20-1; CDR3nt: TGCAGTGCCAGACCCTTTTCCGAAAGATATAGCAATCAGCCCCAGCATTTT; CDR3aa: CSARPFSERYSNQPQHF
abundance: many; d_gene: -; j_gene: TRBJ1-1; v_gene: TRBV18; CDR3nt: TGTGCCAGCTCACCAAAGTCCACGGGCTTTGGCACTGAAGCTTTCTTT; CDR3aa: CASSPKSTGFGTEAFF
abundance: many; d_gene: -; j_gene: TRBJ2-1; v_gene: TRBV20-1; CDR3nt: TGCAGTGCTAGTTTGACTCCGTATGAGCAGTTCTTC; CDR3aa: CSASLTPYEQFF
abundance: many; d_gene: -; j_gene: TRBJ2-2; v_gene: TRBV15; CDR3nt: TGTGCCACCAGCACAAGTTCAGGATTCGGGGAGCTGTTTTTT; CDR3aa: CATSTSSGFGELFF
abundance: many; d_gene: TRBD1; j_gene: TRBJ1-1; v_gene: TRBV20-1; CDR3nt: TGCAGTGCTAGAGGGCCAGGGGGCACTGAAGCTTTCTTT; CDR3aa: CSARGPGGTEAFF
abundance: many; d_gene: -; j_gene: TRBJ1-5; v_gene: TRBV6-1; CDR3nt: TGTGCCAGCAGTGGAGAACCGAATCAGCCCCAGCATTTT; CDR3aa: CASSGEPNQPQHF
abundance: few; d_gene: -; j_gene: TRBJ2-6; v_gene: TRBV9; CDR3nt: TGTGCCAGCAGCTCCCGGGCGGCTAGGGATGGGGCCAACGTCCTGACTTTC; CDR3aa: CASSSRAARDGANVLTF
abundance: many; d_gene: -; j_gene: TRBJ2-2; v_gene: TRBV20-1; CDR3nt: TGCAGTGCTGGGACGTTGAACACCGGGGAGCTGTTTTTT; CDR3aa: CSAGTLNTGELFF
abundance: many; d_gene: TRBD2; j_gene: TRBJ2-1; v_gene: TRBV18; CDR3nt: TGTGCCAGCTCACCAAGCCCTAGCGGCAATGAGCAGTTCTTC; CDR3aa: CASSPSPSGNEQFF
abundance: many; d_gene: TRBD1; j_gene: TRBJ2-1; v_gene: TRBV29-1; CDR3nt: TGCAGCGTTGAAGATGGGACAGGGGTGAGGGTCAATGAGCAGTTCTTC; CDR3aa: CSVEDGTGVRVNEQFF
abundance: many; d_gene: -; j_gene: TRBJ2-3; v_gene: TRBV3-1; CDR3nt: TGTGCCAGCAGCCAAGACTCGCGGGGTCACACAGATACGCAGTATTTT; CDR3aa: CASSQDSRGHTDTQYF